Listed here are 21 T cell receptor beta chains from one sample, sequenced in a study of post-analysis software for immune sequencing data. These TCRs are of unknown antigen specificity. Study outcomes and limitations: In patients, TRBV5-6, TRBV5-1 and TRBV20-1 belonged to about five TRBV segments found more frequently than in controls.

Prepared TCR beta cDNA libraries contained unique molecular identifiers. TCRdb redid the calling of the PCR reads with MiXCR, one entry per CDR3 protein. The sample has hundreds of thousands of distinct CDR3 sequences, more than 50% seen once. The specimen sequenced was blood. These receptor sequences come from a girl aged 2 to 9 with multiple sclerosis.

V and J are TRBV20-1 and TRBJ2-3; D unclear. V lost 6 bases and J lost 10, with 14 bases in between. The CDR3 length is 11 residues. Germline V gene lookup returns CDR1 DFQATT and CDR2 SNEGSKA (reference sequence). CDR3 nucleotide sequence: TGCAGTGCCACCCTAGAGGCTGCGCAGTATTTT. This codes for CSATLEAAQYF.

This sequence joins TRBV5-6 and TRBJ2-5; perhaps TRBD1 as D (6 bases). The end of the DNA fits TRBJ2-7 better, so the J call may be wrong. The CDR3 contains 14 residues. Looked up from germline, CDR1 is SGHDT and CDR2 is YYEEEE. DNA of the CDR3: TGTGCCAGCGGACCTTTACAGGGCTCGAACGAGCAGTACTTC. It is translated as CASGPLQGSNEQYF.

This chain joins TRBV29-1 and TRBJ1-1, with 7 bases fitting TRBD1. Germline CDR1 reads SQVTM; CDR2 reads ANQGSEA. The V gene end was trimmed by 5 bases and the J gene end by 7 bases; junction bases not matched to a gene: 13. This CDR3 contains 14 residues. The CDR3 coding sequence is TGCAGCGTTTCAACAGGGAGGGGGCTTAATGAAGCTTTCTTT. Its translation is CSVSTGRGLNEAFF. The full variable domain, its missing parts supplied by reference TRBV29-1 and TRBJ1-1, is SAVISQKPSRDICQRGTSLTIQCQVDSQVTMMFWYRQQPGQSLTLIATANQGSEATYESGFVIDKFPISRPNLTFSTLTVSNMSPEDSSIYLCSVSTGRGLNEAFFGQGTRLTVV.

The CDR3 sequence: CSVGVNYEQYF. The CDR3 DNA reads TGCAGCGTTGGCGTCAACTACGAGCAGTACTTC. The chain joins TRBV29-1 to TRBJ2-7, with D uncertain. V was cut by 4 bases and J by 3 bases, with 7 bases left in between. Germline loops: CDR1 SQVTM, CDR2 ANQGSEA. This CDR3 is built from 11 residues.

This clonotype has just one count. V and J are TRBV6-1 and TRBJ2-3; D gene unclear. Germline V gene lookup returns CDR1 MNHNS and CDR2 SASEGT. Trimming left V 7 bases short and J 2 bases short, with 10 bases between. The CDR3 consists of 13 residues. CDR3 residues: CASTSPSTDTQYF. CDR3 bases: TGTGCCAGCACTTCGCCTTCCACAGATACGCAGTATTTT.

The chain joins TRBV13 to TRBJ2-1; 8 nucleotides line up with TRBD2. Germline V gene sequence: CDR1 PRHDT, CDR2 FYEKMQ (reference sequence). V shed 6 bases, J shed 4 bases, and the junction held 8 bases outside the gene matches. The CDR3 totals 15 residues. Here the CDR3 DNA reads TGTGCCAGCAGTTTTATAGCGGGACCTTACAATGAGCAGTTCTTC. Translating it yields CASSFIAGPYNEQFF.

The genes are TRBV20-1 and TRBJ2-7, with a weak D call TRBD2 (6 bases). The CDR3 contains 14 residues. The V end lost 0 bases, the J end lost 7 bases, and 16 bases lay between the germline ends. Germline CDR1 DFQATT, CDR2 SNEGSKA (reference sequence). This chain's CDR3 is CSAREGSNAGEQYF. As DNA, the CDR3 is TGCAGTGCTAGAGAAGGCTCCAATGCGGGGGAGCAGTACTTC.

This clonotype has only a few counts. The genes are TRBV27 and TRBJ2-3; the D gene is possibly TRBD2 (6 bases). This CDR3 contains 13 residues. CDR1 is MNHEY and CDR2 is SMNVEV in the germline V gene (reference sequence). Trimming stripped 3 bases from V and 5 bases from J, with 9 bases between. The CDR3 nucleotides are TGTGCCAGCAGTTTCCGGGGGATAGATACGCAGTATTTT. Translated, it gives CASSFRGIDTQYF.

The chain combines TRBV11-2 with TRBJ2-1, with 7 bases that match TRBD2. The trim removed 5 bases at V and 2 bases at J, leaving 6 bases unmatched. CDR1 and CDR2 from the germline V gene are SGHAT and FQNNGV. The CDR3 covers 15 residues. The CDR3 DNA sequence: TGTGCCAGCAGCCCCGGGACTAACGCCTACAATGAGCAGTTCTTC. This codes for CASSPGTNAYNEQFF.

The chain combines TRBV5-1 with TRBJ2-3, with 8 bases lining up with TRBD1. CDR1 SGHRS and CDR2 YFSETQ come from the germline V gene. V gave up 4 bases and J gave up 2 bases; unmatched junction bases: 6. This CDR3 contains 15 residues. CDR3 sequence (DNA): TGCGCCAGCAGCCCGGGACAGGCGGACACAGATACGCAGTATTTT. Its protein is CASSPGQADTDTQYF.

This clonotype has a single count. This chain connects TRBV7-2 to TRBJ2-1, with 10 bases matching TRBD1. The CDR3 contains 14 residues. With 1 base clipped from V and 8 bases from J, the junction kept 2 bases outside the gene matches. CDR1 and CDR2 from the germline V gene are SGHTA and FQGNSA. The CDR3 coding sequence is TGTGCCAGCAGCTTAGGGGGACAGGGGTATGAGCAGTTCTTC. Translating it yields CASSLGGQGYEQFF.

The rearrangement uses TRBV5-1 and TRBJ2-1; TRBD1 is a possible D gene (5 bases). The germline V gene has CDR1 SGHRS and CDR2 YFSETQ. This CDR3 spans 13 amino acids. The V end lost 3 bases, the J end lost 7 bases, and 11 bases lay between the germline ends. The CDR3 sequence: CASSYGAPNEQFF. The CDR3 nucleotides are TGCGCCAGCAGCTATGGGGCCCCTAATGAGCAGTTCTTC.

In its sample, this clonotype was seen a few times. CDR3 region: CASSAGHSGIQYF. In nucleotides, the CDR3 is TGCGCCAGCAGCGCCGGACACTCCGGCATTCAGTACTTC. The chain couples TRBV5-1 to TRBJ2-4; D is possibly TRBD1 (5 bases). From germline, CDR1 is SGHRS and CDR2 YFSETQ. V lost 4 bases and J 9 bases, leaving 14 bases between the germline ends. CDR3 length equals 13 residues.

This clonotype was observed a handful of times. The CDR3 DNA follows: TGTGCCATCAGTGCGGGCCCTGGCAATGAGCAGTTCTTC. This translates into CAISAGPGNEQFF. The chain combines TRBV10-3 with TRBJ2-1; no clear D gene. Trimming left V 4 bases short and J 6 bases short, with 10 bases between. The germline CDR1 and CDR2 sequences are ENHRY and SYGVKD. CDR3 length equals 13 residues.

The chain links TRBV7-2 to TRBJ2-5; 12 bases are shared with TRBD2. Germline lookup yields CDR1 SGHTA and CDR2 FQGNSA. This CDR3 contains 16 residues. V shed 5 bases and J 5 bases; nucleotides not matched to a gene: 9. Here the CDR3 DNA reads TGTGCCAGCAGCGTCACTAGCGGGGGGTGGTCGGAGACCCAGTACTTC. Protein sequence: CASSVTSGGWSETQYF.

This clonotype was observed a few times. The CDR3 DNA follows: TGTGCCAGCAGCCCCGAGGGGTACAATGAGCAGTTCTTC. This translates into CASSPEGYNEQFF. This chain connects TRBV7-9 to TRBJ2-1; D assignment may be TRBD1 or TRBD2 (5 bases each). The CDR3 has 13 residues. Per germline, CDR1 SEHNR and CDR2 FQNEAQ (reference sequence). Trimming removed 5 bases from V and 4 bases from J, with 9 bases in between.

This clonotype was recorded once. The genes are TRBV2 and TRBJ1-6; D gene uncertain. Deletions cut 4 bases from V and 9 bases from J, with 10 bases between. Looked up from germline, CDR1 is SNHLY and CDR2 is FYNNEI. This CDR3 is built from 13 residues. As DNA, the CDR3 is TGTGCCAGCAGTGCCCCTGAGGGTTCACCCCTCCACTTT. Amino acid sequence: CASSAPEGSPLHF.

V usage is TRBV12-5 and J usage is TRBJ2-4; D unresolved. The end of the DNA is better explained by TRBJ2-7, so the J call may be wrong. Germline V gene data show CDR1 as LGHNT and CDR2 as FRNRAP. The CDR3 sequence is 12 residues long. The CDR3 DNA is TGTGCTAGTGGTCCCACCAGTAACGAGCAGTACTTC. It encodes CASGPTSNEQYF.

This clonotype has only a few counts. The rearrangement uses TRBV5-1 and TRBJ2-1; the match to TRBD2 covers 10 bases. J gave up 6 bases and V 8 bases, and 5 bases lay outside the gene matches. Germline CDR1 is SGHRS and CDR2 is YFSETQ. The CDR3 is 13 residues long. The CDR3 DNA follows: TGCGCCAGTCAGCGGGGGGGCTTCAATGAGCAGTTCTTC. This gives the protein CASQRGGFNEQFF. The whole variable domain, remainder taken from reference TRBV5-1 and TRBJ2-1, is KAGVTQTPRYLIKTRGQQVTLSCSPISGHRSVSWYQQTPGQGLQFLFEYFSETQRNKGNFPGRFSGRQFSNSRSEMNVSTLELGDSALYLCASQRGGFNEQFFGPGTRLTVL.

This clonotype was found a few times. This chain links TRBV6-5 with TRBJ2-7; D may be TRBD2 (5 bases). The V and J ends lost 6 bases and 7 bases respectively, with 16 bases between them. The CDR3 length is 13 residues. The germline gives CDR1 MNHEY, CDR2 SVGAGI. CDR3 DNA sequence: TGTGCCAGCAGACTCGCGGGTTTAGAAGAGCAGTACTTC. It is translated as CASRLAGLEEQYF.

The rearrangement uses TRBV10-3 and TRBJ2-5; 10 bases map to TRBD1. Germline V gene sequence: CDR1 ENHRY, CDR2 SYGVKD. The CDR3 has 14 residues. The ends lost 6 bases at V and 3 bases at J; junction bases unmatched: 4. CDR3 loop: CAIRTTGGEETQYF. The CDR3 DNA sequence: TGTGCCATCAGGACGACAGGGGGCGAAGAGACCCAGTACTTC.